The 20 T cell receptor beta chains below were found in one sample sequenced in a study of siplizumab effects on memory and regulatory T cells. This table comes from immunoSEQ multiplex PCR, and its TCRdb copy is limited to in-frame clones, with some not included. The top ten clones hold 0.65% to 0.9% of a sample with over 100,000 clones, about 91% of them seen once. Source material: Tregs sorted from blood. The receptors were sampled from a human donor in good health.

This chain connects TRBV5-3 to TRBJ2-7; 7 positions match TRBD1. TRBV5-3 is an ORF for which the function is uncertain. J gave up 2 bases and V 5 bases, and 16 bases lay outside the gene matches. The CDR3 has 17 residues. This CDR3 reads CARSHAPGQVRTYEQYF. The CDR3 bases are TGTGCCAGAAGTCACGCCCCCGGACAGGTTCGGACCTACGAGCAGTACTTC.

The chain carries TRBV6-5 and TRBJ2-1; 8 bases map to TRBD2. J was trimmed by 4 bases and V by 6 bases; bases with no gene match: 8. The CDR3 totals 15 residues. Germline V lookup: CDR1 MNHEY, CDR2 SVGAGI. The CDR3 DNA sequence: TGTGCCAGCAGCCGCGGGACTAGTTTTTACAATGAGCAGTTCTTC. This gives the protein CASSRGTSFYNEQFF.

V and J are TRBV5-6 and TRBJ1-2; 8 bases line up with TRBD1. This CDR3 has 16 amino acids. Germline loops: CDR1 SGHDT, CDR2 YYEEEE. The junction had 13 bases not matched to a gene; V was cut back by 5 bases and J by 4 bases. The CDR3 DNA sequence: TGTGCCAGCAGGGCTGCCGGACAGGGAGGATCCTATGGCTACACCTTC. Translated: CASRAAGQGGSYGYTF. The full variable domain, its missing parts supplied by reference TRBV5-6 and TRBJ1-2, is DAGVTQSPTHLIKTRGQQVTLRCSPKSGHDTVSWYQQALGQGPQFIFQYYEEEERQRGNFPDRFSGHQFPNYSSELNVNALLLGDSALYLCASRAAGQGGSYGYTFGSGTRLTVV.

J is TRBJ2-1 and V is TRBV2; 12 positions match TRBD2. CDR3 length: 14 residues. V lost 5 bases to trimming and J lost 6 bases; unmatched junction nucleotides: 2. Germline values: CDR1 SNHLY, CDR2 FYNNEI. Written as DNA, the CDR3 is TGTGCCAGCAGTTCTAGCGGGGGGGCCAATGAGCAGTTCTTC. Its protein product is CASSSSGGANEQFF.

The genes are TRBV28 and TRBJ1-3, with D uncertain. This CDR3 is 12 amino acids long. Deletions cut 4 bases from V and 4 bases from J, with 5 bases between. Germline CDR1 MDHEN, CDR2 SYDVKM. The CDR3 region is CASSSRGNTIYF. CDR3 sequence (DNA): TGTGCCAGCAGTTCAAGGGGAAACACCATATATTTT.

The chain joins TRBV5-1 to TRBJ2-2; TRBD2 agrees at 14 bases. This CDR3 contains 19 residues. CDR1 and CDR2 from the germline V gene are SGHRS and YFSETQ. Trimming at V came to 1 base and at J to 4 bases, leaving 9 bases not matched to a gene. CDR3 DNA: TGCGCCAGCAGCTTGCCACCGGGACTAGCGGGAGCGAGCACCGGGGAGCTGTTTTTT. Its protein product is CASSLPPGLAGASTGELFF.

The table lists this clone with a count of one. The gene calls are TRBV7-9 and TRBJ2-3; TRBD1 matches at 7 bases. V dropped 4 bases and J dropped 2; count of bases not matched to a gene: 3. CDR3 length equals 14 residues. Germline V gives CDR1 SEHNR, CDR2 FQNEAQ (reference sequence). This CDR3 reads CASSWGQNTDTQYF. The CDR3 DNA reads TGTGCCAGCAGCTGGGGACAGAACACAGATACGCAGTATTTT.

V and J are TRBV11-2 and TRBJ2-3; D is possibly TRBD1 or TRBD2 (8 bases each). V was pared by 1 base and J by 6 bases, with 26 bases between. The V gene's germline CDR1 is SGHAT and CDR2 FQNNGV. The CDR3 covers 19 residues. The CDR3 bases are TGTGCCAGCAGCTTAGCGGGCCCGACAGGGGTAGCGGGATGGGATACGCAGTATTTT. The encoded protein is CASSLAGPTGVAGWDTQYF.

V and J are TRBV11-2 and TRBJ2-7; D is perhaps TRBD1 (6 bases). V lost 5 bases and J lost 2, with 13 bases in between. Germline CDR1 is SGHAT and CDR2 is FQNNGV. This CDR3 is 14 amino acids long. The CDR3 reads CASSPGDPPYEQYF. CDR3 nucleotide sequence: TGTGCCAGCAGCCCAGGGGACCCTCCCTACGAGCAGTACTTC.

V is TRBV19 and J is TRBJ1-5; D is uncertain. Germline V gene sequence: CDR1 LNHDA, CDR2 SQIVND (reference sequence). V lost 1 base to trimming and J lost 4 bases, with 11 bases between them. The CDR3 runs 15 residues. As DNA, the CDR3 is TGTGCCAGTAGTATAGTAAGGATTGAAAATCAGCCCCAGCATTTT. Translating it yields CASSIVRIENQPQHF.

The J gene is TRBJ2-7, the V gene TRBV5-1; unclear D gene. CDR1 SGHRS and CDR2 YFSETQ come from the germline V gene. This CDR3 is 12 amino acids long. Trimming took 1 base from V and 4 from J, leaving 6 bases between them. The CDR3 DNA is TGCGCCAGCAGCTTGTCCGAGTACGAGCAGTACTTC. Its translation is CASSLSEYEQYF.

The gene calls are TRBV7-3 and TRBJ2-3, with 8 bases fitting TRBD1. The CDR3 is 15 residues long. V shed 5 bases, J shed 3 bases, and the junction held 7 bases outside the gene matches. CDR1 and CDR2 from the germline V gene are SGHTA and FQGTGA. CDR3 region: CASSPDRVKTDTQYF. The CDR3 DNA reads TGTGCCAGCAGCCCGGACAGGGTAAAAACAGATACGCAGTATTTT.

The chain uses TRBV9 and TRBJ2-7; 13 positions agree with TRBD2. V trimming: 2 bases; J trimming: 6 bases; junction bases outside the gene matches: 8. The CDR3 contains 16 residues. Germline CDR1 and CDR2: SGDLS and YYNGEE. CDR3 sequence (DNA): TGTGCCAGCAGCGTTACCGGGACTAGCGGGATCTCCGAGCAGTACTTC. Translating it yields CASSVTGTSGISEQYF.

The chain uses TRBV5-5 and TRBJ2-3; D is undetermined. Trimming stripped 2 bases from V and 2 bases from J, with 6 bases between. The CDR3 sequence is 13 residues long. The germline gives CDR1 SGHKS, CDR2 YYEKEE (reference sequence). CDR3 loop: CASSFLSTDTQYF. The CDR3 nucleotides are TGTGCCAGCAGCTTTCTTTCCACAGATACGCAGTATTTT.

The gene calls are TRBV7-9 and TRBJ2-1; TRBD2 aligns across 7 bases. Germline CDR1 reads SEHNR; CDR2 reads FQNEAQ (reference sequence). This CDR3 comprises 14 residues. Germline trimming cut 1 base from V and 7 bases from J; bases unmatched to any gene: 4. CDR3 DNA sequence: TGTGCCAGCAGCTTAGGACTAGCTAGAAATGAGCAGTTCTTC. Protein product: CASSLGLARNEQFF.

The CDR3, as DNA: TGTGCCATCAGCCAGCCTTACAATGAGCAGTTCTTC. Encoded protein: CAISQPYNEQFF. The chain carries TRBV10-3 and TRBJ2-1; D unresolved. Germline CDR1 reads ENHRY; CDR2 reads SYGVKD. The CDR3 is made up of 12 amino acids. Deletions cut 6 bases from V and 4 bases from J, with 7 bases between.

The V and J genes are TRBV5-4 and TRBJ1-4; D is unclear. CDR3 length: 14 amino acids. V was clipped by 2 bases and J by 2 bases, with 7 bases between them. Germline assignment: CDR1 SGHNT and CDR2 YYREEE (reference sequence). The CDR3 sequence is CASSLKGTNEKLFF. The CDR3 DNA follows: TGTGCCAGCAGCTTAAAGGGCACTAATGAAAAACTGTTTTTT.

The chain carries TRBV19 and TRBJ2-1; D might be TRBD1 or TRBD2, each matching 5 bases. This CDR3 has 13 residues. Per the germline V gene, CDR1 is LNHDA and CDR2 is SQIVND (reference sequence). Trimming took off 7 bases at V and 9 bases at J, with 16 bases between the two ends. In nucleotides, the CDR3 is TGTGCCAGTACGTGGGGGACCTTGGGTGAGCAGTTCTTC. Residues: CASTWGTLGEQFF.

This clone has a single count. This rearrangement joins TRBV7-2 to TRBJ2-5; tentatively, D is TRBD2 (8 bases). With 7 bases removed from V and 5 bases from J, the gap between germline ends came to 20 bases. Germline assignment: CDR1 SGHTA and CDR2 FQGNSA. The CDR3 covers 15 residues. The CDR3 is CASTRGAGGPETQYF. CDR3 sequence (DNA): TGTGCCAGCACCAGGGGGGCGGGGGGCCCCGAGACCCAGTACTTC.

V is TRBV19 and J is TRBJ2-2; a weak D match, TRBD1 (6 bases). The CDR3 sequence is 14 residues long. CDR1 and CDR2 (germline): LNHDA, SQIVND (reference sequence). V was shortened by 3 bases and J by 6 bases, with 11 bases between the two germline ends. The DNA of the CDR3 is TGTGCCAGTAGTATCATCGAGGGGGCCGGGGAGCTGTTTTTT. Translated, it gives CASSIIEGAGELFF.